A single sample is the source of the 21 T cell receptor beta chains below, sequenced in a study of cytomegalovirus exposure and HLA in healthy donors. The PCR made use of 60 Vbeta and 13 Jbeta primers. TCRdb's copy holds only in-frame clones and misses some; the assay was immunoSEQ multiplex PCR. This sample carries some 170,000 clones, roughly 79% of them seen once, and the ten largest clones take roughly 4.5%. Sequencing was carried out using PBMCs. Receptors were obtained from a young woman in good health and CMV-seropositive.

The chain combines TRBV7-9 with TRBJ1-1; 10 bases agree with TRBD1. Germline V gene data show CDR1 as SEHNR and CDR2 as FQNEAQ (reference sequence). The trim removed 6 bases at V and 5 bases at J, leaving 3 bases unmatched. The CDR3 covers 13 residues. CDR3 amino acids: CASSRTGGTEAFF. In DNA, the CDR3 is TGTGCCAGCAGTCGGACAGGGGGGACTGAAGCTTTCTTT.

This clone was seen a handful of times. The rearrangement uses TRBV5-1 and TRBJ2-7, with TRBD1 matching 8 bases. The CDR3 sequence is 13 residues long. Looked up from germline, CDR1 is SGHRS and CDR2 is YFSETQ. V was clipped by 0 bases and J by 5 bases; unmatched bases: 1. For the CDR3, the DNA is TGCGCCAGCAGCTTGGAGGGACAGGACGAGCAGTACTTC. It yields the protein CASSLEGQDEQYF. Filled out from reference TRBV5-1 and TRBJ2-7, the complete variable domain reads KAGVTQTPRYLIKTRGQQVTLSCSPISGHRSVSWYQQTPGQGLQFLFEYFSETQRNKGNFPGRFSGRQFSNSRSEMNVSTLELGDSALYLCASSLEGQDEQYFGPGTRLTVT.

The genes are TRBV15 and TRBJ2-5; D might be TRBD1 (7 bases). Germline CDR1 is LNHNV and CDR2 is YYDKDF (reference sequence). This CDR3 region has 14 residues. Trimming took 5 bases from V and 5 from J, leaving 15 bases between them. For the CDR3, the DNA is TGTGCCACCAGCGGAGGGGGCGACGCGGAGACCCAGTACTTC. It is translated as CATSGGGDAETQYF. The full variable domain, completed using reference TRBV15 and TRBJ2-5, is DAMVIQNPRYQVTQFGKPVTLSCSQTLNHNVMYWYQQKSSQAPKLLFHYYDKDFNNEADTPDNFQSRRPNTSFCFLDIRSPGLGDTAMYLCATSGGGDAETQYFGPGTRLLVL.

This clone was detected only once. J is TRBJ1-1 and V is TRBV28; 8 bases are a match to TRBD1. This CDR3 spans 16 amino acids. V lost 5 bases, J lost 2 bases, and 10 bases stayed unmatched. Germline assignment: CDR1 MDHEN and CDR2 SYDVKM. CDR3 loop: CASSLDREGRNTEAFF. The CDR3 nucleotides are TGTGCCAGCAGTCTGGACAGGGAGGGTAGAAACACTGAAGCTTTCTTT.

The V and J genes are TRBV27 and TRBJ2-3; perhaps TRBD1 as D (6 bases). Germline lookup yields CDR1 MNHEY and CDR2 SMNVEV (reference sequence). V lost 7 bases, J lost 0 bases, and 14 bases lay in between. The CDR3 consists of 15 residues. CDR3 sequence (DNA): TGTGCCAGCAACAATAGGGGGAGTAGCACAGATACGCAGTATTTT. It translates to CASNNRGSSTDTQYF.

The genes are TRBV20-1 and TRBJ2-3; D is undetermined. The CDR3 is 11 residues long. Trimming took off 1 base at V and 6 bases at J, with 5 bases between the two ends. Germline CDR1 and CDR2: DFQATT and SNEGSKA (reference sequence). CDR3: CSARVSDTQYF. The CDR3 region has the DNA TGCAGTGCTAGAGTTTCTGATACGCAGTATTTT.

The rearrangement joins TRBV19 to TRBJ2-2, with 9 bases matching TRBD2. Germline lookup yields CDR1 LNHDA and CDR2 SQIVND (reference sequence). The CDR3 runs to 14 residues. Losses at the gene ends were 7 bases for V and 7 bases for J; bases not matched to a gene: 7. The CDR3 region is CASTGTSRVGELFF. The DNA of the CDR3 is TGTGCCAGTACCGGGACTAGCAGGGTCGGGGAGCTGTTTTTT. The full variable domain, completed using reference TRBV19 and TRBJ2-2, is DGGITQSPKYLFRKEGQNVTLSCEQNLNHDAMYWYRQDPGQGLRLIYYSQIVNDFQKGDIAEGYSVSREKKESFPLTVTSAQKNPTAFYLCASTGTSRVGELFFGEGSRLTVL.

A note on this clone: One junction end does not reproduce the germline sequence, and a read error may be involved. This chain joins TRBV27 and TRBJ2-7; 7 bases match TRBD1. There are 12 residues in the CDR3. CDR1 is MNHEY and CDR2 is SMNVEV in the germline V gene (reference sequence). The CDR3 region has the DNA TGTGCCAGCAGTTCCCGGGACAGCAGTTGCTTTTTC. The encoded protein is CASSSRDSSCFF.

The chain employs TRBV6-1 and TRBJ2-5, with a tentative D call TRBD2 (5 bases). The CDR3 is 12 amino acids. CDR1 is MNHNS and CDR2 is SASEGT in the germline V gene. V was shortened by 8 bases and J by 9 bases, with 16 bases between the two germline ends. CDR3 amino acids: CASETGLWAQYF. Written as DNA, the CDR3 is TGTGCCAGCGAGACTGGACTCTGGGCCCAGTACTTC.

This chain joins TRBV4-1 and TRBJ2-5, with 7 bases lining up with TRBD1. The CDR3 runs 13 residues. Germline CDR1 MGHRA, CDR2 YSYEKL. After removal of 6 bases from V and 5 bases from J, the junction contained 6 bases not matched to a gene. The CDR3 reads CASSRQGFETQYF. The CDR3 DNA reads TGCGCCAGCAGTCGACAGGGATTCGAGACCCAGTACTTC.

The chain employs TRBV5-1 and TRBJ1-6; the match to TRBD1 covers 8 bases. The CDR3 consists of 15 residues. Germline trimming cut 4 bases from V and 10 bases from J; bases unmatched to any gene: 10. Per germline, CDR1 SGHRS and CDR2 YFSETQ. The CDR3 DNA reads TGCGCCAGCAGCGGGAGACAGGGGTTTGACTCACCCCTCCACTTT. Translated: CASSGRQGFDSPLHF.

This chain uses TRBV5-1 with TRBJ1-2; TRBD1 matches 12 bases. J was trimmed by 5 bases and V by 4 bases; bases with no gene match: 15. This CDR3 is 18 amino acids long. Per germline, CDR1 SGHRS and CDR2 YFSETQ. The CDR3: CASSGYRDRGREPYGYTF. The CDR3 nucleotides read TGCGCCAGCAGCGGATACCGGGACAGGGGGCGCGAGCCTTATGGCTACACCTTC.

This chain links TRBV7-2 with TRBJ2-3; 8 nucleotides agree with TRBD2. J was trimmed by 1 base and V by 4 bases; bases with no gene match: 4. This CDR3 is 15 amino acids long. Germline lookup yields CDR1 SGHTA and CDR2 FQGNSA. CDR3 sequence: CASSYKRGRTDTQYF. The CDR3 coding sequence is TGTGCCAGCAGCTATAAGCGGGGGCGCACAGATACGCAGTATTTT.

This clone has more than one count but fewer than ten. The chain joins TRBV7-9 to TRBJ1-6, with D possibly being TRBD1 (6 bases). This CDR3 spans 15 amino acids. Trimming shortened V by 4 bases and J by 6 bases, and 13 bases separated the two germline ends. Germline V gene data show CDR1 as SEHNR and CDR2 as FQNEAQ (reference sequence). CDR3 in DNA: TGTGCCAGCAGCTCGGAAAGACAGGCTAATTCACCCCTCCACTTT. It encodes CASSSERQANSPLHF. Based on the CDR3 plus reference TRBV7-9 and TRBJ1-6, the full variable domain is DTGVSQNPRHKITKRGQNVTFRCDPISEHNRLYWYRQTLGQGPEFLTYFQNEAQLEKSRLLSDRFSAERPKGSFSTLEIQRTEQGDSAMYLCASSSERQANSPLHFGNGTRLTVT.

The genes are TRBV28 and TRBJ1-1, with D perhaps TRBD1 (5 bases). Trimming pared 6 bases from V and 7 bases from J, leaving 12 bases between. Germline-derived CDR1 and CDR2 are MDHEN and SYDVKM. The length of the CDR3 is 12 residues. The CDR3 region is CASSSIQDEAFF. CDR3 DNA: TGTGCCAGCAGCAGCATACAGGATGAAGCTTTCTTT. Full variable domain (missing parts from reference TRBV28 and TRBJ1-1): DVKVTQSSRYLVKRTGEKVFLECVQDMDHENMFWYRQDPGLGLRLIYFSYDVKMKEKGDIPEGYSVSREKKERFSLILESASTNQTSMYLCASSSIQDEAFFGQGTRLTVV.

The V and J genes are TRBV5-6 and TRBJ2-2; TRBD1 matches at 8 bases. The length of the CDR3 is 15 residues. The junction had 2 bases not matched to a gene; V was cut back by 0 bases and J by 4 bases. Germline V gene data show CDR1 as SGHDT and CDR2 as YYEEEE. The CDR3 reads CASSLGQGTTGELFF. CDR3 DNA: TGTGCCAGCAGCTTGGGACAGGGGACCACCGGGGAGCTGTTTTTT.

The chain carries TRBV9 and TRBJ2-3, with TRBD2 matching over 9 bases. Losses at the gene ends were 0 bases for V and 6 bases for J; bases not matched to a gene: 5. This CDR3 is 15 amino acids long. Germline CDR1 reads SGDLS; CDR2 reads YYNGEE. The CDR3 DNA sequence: TGTGCCAGCAGCGTAGGGTCACTAGCGGGCGATACGCAGTATTTT. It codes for CASSVGSLAGDTQYF.

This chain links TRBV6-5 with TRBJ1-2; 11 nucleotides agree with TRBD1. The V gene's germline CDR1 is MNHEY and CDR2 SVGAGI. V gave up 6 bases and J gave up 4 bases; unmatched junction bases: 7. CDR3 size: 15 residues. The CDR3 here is CASRAGTGGFYGYTF. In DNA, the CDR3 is TGTGCCAGCAGAGCCGGGACAGGGGGATTCTATGGCTACACCTTC.

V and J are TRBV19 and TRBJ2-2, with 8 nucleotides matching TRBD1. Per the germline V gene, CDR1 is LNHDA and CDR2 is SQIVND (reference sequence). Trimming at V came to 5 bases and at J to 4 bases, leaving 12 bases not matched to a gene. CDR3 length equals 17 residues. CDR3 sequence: CASSVGVGTGGTGELFF. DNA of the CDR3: TGTGCCAGTAGTGTTGGAGTTGGAACAGGGGGCACCGGGGAGCTGTTTTTT.

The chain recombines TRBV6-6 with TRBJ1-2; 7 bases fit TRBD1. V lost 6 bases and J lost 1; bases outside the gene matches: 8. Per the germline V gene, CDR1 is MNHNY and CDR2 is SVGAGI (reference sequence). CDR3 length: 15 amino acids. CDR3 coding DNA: TGTGCCAGCAGAACACCGGGACAGATTAACTATGGCTACACCTTC. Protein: CASRTPGQINYGYTF.

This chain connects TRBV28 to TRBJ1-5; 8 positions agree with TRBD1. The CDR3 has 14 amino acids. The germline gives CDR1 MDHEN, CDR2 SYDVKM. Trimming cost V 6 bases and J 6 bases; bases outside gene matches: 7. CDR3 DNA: TGTGCCAGCAGCCTTCGGACAGGGAGTCAGCCCCAGCATTTT. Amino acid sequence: CASSLRTGSQPQHF. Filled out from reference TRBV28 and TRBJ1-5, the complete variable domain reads DVKVTQSSRYLVKRTGEKVFLECVQDMDHENMFWYRQDPGLGLRLIYFSYDVKMKEKGDIPEGYSVSREKKERFSLILESASTNQTSMYLCASSLRTGSQPQHFGDGTRLSIL.